This entry lists 16 T cell receptor beta chains sequenced from one sample in a study of cytomegalovirus exposure and HLA in healthy donors. In the PCR, 60 Vbeta and 13 Jbeta primers were used. Profiled with immunoSEQ multiplex PCR; TCRdb holds only in-frame clones, not every one. The data contain approximately 190,000 clones, roughly 82% of them singletons. Sequenced input: PBMCs. The origin of the receptors is a woman in her 50s in good health and CMV-seropositive.

This chain links TRBV28 with TRBJ2-5; TRBD1 matches 7 bases. The ends lost 8 bases at V and 4 bases at J; junction bases unmatched: 7. CDR1 and CDR2 (germline): MDHEN, SYDVKM. The CDR3 consists of 13 residues. The CDR3 sequence: CASAPGGRETQYF. Here the CDR3 DNA reads TGTGCCAGCGCCCCAGGGGGAAGAGAGACCCAGTACTTC.

The chain uses TRBV4-1 and TRBJ2-7; TRBD1 is a possible D gene (6 bases). V gave up 1 base and J gave up 5 bases, with 15 bases separating them. Germline CDR1 is MGHRA and CDR2 is YSYEKL. This CDR3 spans 15 amino acids. The CDR3 reads CASSQGEQGTDEQYF. The CDR3 DNA is TGCGCCAGCAGCCAAGGAGAACAGGGTACGGACGAGCAGTACTTC.

The chain combines TRBV5-1 with TRBJ2-5, with 8 bases matching TRBD1. The J segment lost 4 bases and the V segment lost 4 bases, leaving 6 bases of the junction unmatched. Germline V gene lookup returns CDR1 SGHRS and CDR2 YFSETQ. The CDR3 has 14 residues. DNA of the CDR3: TGCGCCAGCAGCATCACAGGGGGTGGAGAGACCCAGTACTTC. Residues: CASSITGGGETQYF.

This clone was seen more than once but under ten times. This rearrangement joins TRBV6-5 to TRBJ1-1; D gene unclear. Germline V gene sequence: CDR1 MNHEY, CDR2 SVGAGI. V was shortened by 4 bases and J by 1 base, with 7 bases between the two germline ends. There are 13 residues in the CDR3. DNA of the CDR3: TGTGCCAGCAGTTGGGGAGGGAACACTGAAGCTTTCTTT. Its translation is CASSWGGNTEAFF.

In the case of this clone: An end of the junction does not agree with germline; a read error may underlie this. The chain recombines TRBV7-9 with TRBJ2-1, with 9 bases aligning to TRBD2. This CDR3 spans 14 amino acids. Germline V gene sequence: CDR1 SEHNR, CDR2 FQNEAQ (reference sequence). CDR3 coding DNA: TGTGCCAGCAGCCTAGCGGGGACATACAATGAGCAGTTCTTC. Translating it yields CASSLAGTYNEQFF.

This chain connects TRBV7-3 to TRBJ2-4; 7 bases fit TRBD1. Germline V CDR1 and CDR2: SGHTA, FQGTGA. The junction had 5 bases not matched to a gene; V was cut back by 2 bases and J by 7 bases. This CDR3 spans 14 amino acids. The CDR3 coding sequence is TGTGCCAGCAGCTTAGACAGGGTCCCTAACATTCAGTACTTC. Protein product: CASSLDRVPNIQYF.

The chain uses TRBV10-3 and TRBJ2-3; 9 nucleotides match TRBD1. Germline assignment: CDR1 ENHRY and CDR2 SYGVKD. There are 13 residues in the CDR3. Losses at the gene ends were 9 bases for V and 6 bases for J; bases not matched to a gene: 7. The CDR3 region is CAMRRDREDTQYF. CDR3 coding DNA: TGTGCCATGCGAAGGGACAGGGAGGATACGCAGTATTTT.

The genes are TRBV11-1 and TRBJ2-2, with 8 bases matching TRBD1. Trimming removed 1 base from V and 7 bases from J; junction bases left unmatched: 11. The CDR3 runs to 17 residues. From germline, CDR1 is SGHAT and CDR2 FQDESV (reference sequence). The CDR3 sequence: CASSLEFGQGGGGELFF. The CDR3 DNA reads TGTGCCAGCAGCTTAGAGTTTGGACAGGGTGGCGGCGGGGAGCTGTTTTTT.

The chain is built from TRBV18 and TRBJ2-5, with D possibly matching TRBD1 (6 bases). From germline, CDR1 is KGHSH and CDR2 LQKENI. V lost 2 bases, J lost 1 base, and 8 bases lay in between. The CDR3 is 14 residues long. The CDR3 coding sequence is TGTGCCAGCTCACCAAGCAGGGGCCAAGAGACCCAGTACTTC. Translation: CASSPSRGQETQYF.

The chain links TRBV19 to TRBJ1-5, with TRBD1 identical over 10 bases. The CDR3 contains 15 residues. V dropped 11 bases and J dropped 4; count of bases not matched to a gene: 11. The germline V gene encodes CDR1 LNHDA and CDR2 SQIVND (reference sequence). CDR3 loop: CASNAGTGENQPQHF. CDR3 in DNA: TGTGCCTCGAACGCCGGGACAGGGGAAAATCAGCCCCAGCATTTT.

This clone was recorded only once. The J gene is TRBJ2-3, the V gene TRBV13; the D gene is possibly TRBD2 (5 bases). Trimming removed 5 bases from V and 0 bases from J, with 12 bases in between. The CDR3 runs 15 residues. Germline values: CDR1 PRHDT, CDR2 FYEKMQ (reference sequence). This chain's CDR3 is CASSLDYRSTDTQYF. CDR3 coding DNA: TGTGCCAGCAGCCTTGACTACCGTAGCACAGATACGCAGTATTTT.

This clone was seen only a few times. The chain couples TRBV18 to TRBJ2-6; D gene ambiguous. The CDR3 consists of 15 residues. The V and J ends lost 4 bases and 2 bases respectively, with 9 bases between them. Germline assignment: CDR1 KGHSH and CDR2 LQKENI. The CDR3 spells CASSLSLTGANVLTF. The CDR3 DNA is TGTGCCAGCTCACTATCCCTAACTGGGGCCAACGTCCTGACTTTC.

This CDR3 is CASSPSRDREIYNEQFF. In DNA, the CDR3 is TGCGCCAGCAGCCCGTCCCGGGACAGGGAAATCTACAATGAGCAGTTCTTC. This chain joins TRBV4-1 and TRBJ2-1, with 9 bases lining up with TRBD1. Germline V gene lookup returns CDR1 MGHRA and CDR2 YSYEKL. This CDR3 has 17 amino acids. With V trimmed by 4 bases and J by 3 bases, 10 bases remained unmatched.

V usage is TRBV6-1 and J usage is TRBJ2-2; D is perhaps TRBD1 (6 bases). Trimming pared 3 bases from V and 1 base from J, leaving 18 bases between. Germline loops: CDR1 MNHNS, CDR2 SASEGT. The CDR3 is 18 residues long. CDR3 nucleotide sequence: TGTGCCAGCAGTGACCCCGAAGCCCCAGGGGTGAACACCGGGGAGCTGTTTTTT. Translating it yields CASSDPEAPGVNTGELFF.

The V gene is TRBV5-1, the J gene TRBJ2-7, with 7 bases matching TRBD1. This CDR3 is built from 15 residues. The germline CDR1 and CDR2 sequences are SGHRS and YFSETQ. V was clipped by 2 bases and J by 3 bases; unmatched bases: 8. In DNA, the CDR3 is TGCGCCAGCAGCTTACAACCGGGACAGATCTACGAGCAGTACTTC. Its translation: CASSLQPGQIYEQYF.

The chain uses TRBV19 and TRBJ1-1; D is ambiguous. Germline CDR1 and CDR2: LNHDA and SQIVND (reference sequence). The germline V and J ends were trimmed by 7 bases and 1 base, with 16 bases remaining between them. The CDR3 is made up of 15 amino acids. CDR3 region: CASKWSQASNTEAFF. The CDR3, as DNA: TGTGCCAGTAAATGGTCGCAGGCGTCGAACACTGAAGCTTTCTTT.